This T cell receptor beta chain is drawn from a study of T cells in Graves' hyperthyroidism and ophthalmopathy. CDR1 SGHTA and CDR2 FQGNSA come from the germline V gene. This CDR3 region has 13 residues. Trimming removed 5 bases from V and 11 bases from J; junction bases left unmatched: 9. This clonotype was found a few times. The CDR3 regions of TCR beta were amplified from RNA transcripts. In the first-round RT-PCR of the TCR CDR3, the HTBI primer set was used. TCRdb analysed the multiplex PCR reads with MiXCR anew, one entry per CDR3 protein. Of about 600,000 distinct CDR3 sequences in the sample, more than 15% were seen once.

The material sequenced was blood. The receptor comes from a middle-aged woman with Graves' ophthalmopathy. J is TRBJ2-1 and V is TRBV7-2, with 7 bases matching TRBD2. CDR3 sequence reads: CASSPLPGGKQFF. The DNA of the CDR3 is TGTGCCAGCAGCCCTCTTCCGGGGGGAAAGCAGTTCTTC.